The 16 T cell receptor beta chains below all came from one sample that was sequenced in a study of T cells in women clearing cervical HPV infection. The assay was immunoSEQ multiplex PCR, and TCRdb's table has in-frame clones only and misses some. The sample includes around 21,000 clones. The sample comprised blood buffy coat. The receptors come from a woman aged 18 to 75 with a cervical HPV16 infection that either progressed to CIN3+ or cleared (not recorded which).

Points on this clone: The read is 3 residues too short to cover the CDR3 end, so that end is filled in from the germline J gene. This sequence joins TRBV5-5 and TRBJ1-2, with a possible D match to TRBD1 (5 bases). V shed 4 bases and J shed 0 bases, with 13 bases lying between them. Germline-derived CDR1 and CDR2 are SGHKS and YYEKEE (reference sequence). The CDR3 totals 15 residues. This CDR3 is CASSPDRSANYGYTF. Incomplete CDR3 DNA: TGTGCCAGCAGCCCTGACAGATCAGCTAACTATGGC.

As for this clone: Read coverage stops 3 residues before the CDR3 terminus; the germline J gene supplies the remainder. The chain combines TRBV5-1 with TRBJ1-5, with 8 bases fitting TRBD1. The germline gives CDR1 SGHRS, CDR2 YFSETQ. With 3 bases clipped from V and 5 bases from J, the junction kept 1 base outside the gene matches. The CDR3 covers 13 residues. The CDR3 here is CASSSDRDQPQHF. CDR3 bases read: TGCGCCAGCAGCTCGGACAGGGATCAGCCC.

The CDR3 loop reads CASSLPVMDTIYF. CDR3 DNA, as far as it was read: TGTGCCAGCAGCTTACCGGTGATGGACACC. J is TRBJ1-3 and V is TRBV7-2; no firm D call. The read ends 3 residues before the CDR3 terminus; that terminus is restored from the germline J gene. This CDR3 is 13 amino acids long. The germline gives CDR1 SGHTA, CDR2 FQGNSA. V dropped 2 bases and J dropped 8 bases, with 10 bases sitting between them. The entire variable domain, with the rest obtained from reference TRBV7-2 and TRBJ1-3, is as follows: GAGVSQSPSNKVTEKGKDVELRCDPISGHTALYWYRQSLGQGLEFLIYFQGNSAPDKSGLPSDRFSAERTGGSVSTLTIQRTQQEDSAVYLCASSLPVMDTIYFGEGSWLTVV.

Points on this clone: The CDR3 extends 3 residues past the end of the read, so its final part is completed from the germline J gene. The chain carries TRBV30 and TRBJ2-3, with a possible D match to TRBD2 (6 bases). Germline V CDR1 and CDR2: GTSNPN, SVGIG (reference sequence). CDR3 size: 13 residues. CDR3 DNA, as far as it was read: TGTGCCTGGAGTGTTGGGGGGTGGGAGGCG. Amino acids: CAWSVGGWEA. The entire CDR3 is CAWSVGGWEAQYF. Full variable domain (missing parts from reference TRBV30 and TRBJ2-3): SQTIHQWPATLVQPVGSPLSLECTVEGTSNPNLYWYRQAAGRGLQLLFYSVGIGQISSEVPQNLSASRPQDRQFILSSKKLLLSDSGFYLCAWSVGGWEAQYFGPGTRLTVL.

Concerning this clone itself: Read sequence stops 3 residues before the CDR3 end, and the germline J gene provides the missing end. This chain uses TRBV18 with TRBJ2-1; 9 positions agree with TRBD1. This CDR3 is 16 amino acids long. V was clipped by 3 bases and J by 0 bases; unmatched bases: 3. Germline V gene sequence: CDR1 KGHSH, CDR2 LQKENI. CDR3 sequence: CASSPRQGDSYNEQFF. The covered CDR3 bases are TGTGCCAGCTCACCGCGACAGGGGGACTCCTACAATGAG.

For this clone: The missing CDR3 end, 3 residues past where the read stops, is filled in from the germline J gene. This chain connects TRBV2 to TRBJ2-7; 8 bases fit TRBD1. Germline-derived CDR1 and CDR2 are SNHLY and FYNNEI. The CDR3 is 13 residues long. Trimming cost V 9 bases and J 3 bases; bases outside gene matches: 7. The part of the CDR3 DNA that was read is TGTGCCAGTCGGACGGACAGGGACTACGAG. Amino acids: CASRTDRDYE. The entire CDR3 protein is CASRTDRDYEQYF.

About this clone: The read ends 3 residues before the CDR3 terminus; that terminus is restored from the germline J gene. The chain couples TRBV29-1 to TRBJ2-3; D gene uncertain. Trimming removed 1 base at V and 4 bases at J, with 9 bases between. The germline V gene encodes CDR1 SQVTM and CDR2 ANQGSEA. The CDR3 runs 13 residues. CDR3 DNA, as far as it was read: TGCAGCGTTGAAGCCTACGTGGCAGATACG. Encoded protein: CSVEAYVADT. The whole CDR3 is CSVEAYVADTQYF.

A word on this clone: The read ends 3 residues shy of where the CDR3 ends; the end is completed using the germline J gene. J is TRBJ1-5 and V is TRBV2; possibly TRBD1 for D (6 bases). Trimming left V 2 bases short and J 1 base short, with 15 bases between. This CDR3 spans 17 amino acids. Germline loops: CDR1 SNHLY, CDR2 FYNNEI. The CDR3 spells CASSERGGMNSNQPQHF. The CDR3 bases that were read are TGTGCCAGCAGTGAAAGGGGGGGGATGAACAGCAATCAGCCC.

Worth noting for this clone: The read stops 3 residues short of the end of the CDR3; the missing end is completed from the germline J gene. The genes are TRBV20-1 and TRBJ2-7; TRBD2 aligns across 7 bases. This CDR3 has 15 amino acids. Germline V gene sequence: CDR1 DFQATT, CDR2 SNEGSKA (reference sequence). The V segment lost 3 bases and the J segment 4 bases; nucleotides outside the gene matches: 12. CDR3 region: CSASPGGTVKYEQYF. CDR3 bases read: TGCAGTGCTAGCCCGGGGGGAACAGTCAAATACGAG.

Points on this clone: The read ends 3 residues before the CDR3 terminus; that terminus is restored from the germline J gene. V gene TRBV6-2 or TRBV6-3 combines with J gene TRBJ2-2; weak D call: TRBD1 (5 bases). Trimming cost V 7 bases and J 8 bases, with 20 bases left between them. The CDR3 is 15 amino acids. Per the germline V gene, CDR1 is MNHEY and CDR2 is SVGEGT. CDR3 bases read: TGTGCCAGCAATCTAAGGGGTACGCAGGCAGGGGAG. Translated, it gives CASNLRGTQAGE. The entire CDR3 protein reads CASNLRGTQAGELFF.

About this clone: The DNA ends 3 residues before the CDR3 does, and the rest of the CDR3 is filled in from the germline J gene. The chain combines TRBV2 with TRBJ2-5; 8 bases line up with TRBD1. J gave up 5 bases and V 4 bases, and 0 bases lay outside the gene matches. Germline CDR1 and CDR2: SNHLY and FYNNEI. The CDR3 totals 12 residues. CDR3 bases read: TGTGCCAGCAGTGGGACAGGGGAGACC. Protein: CASSGTGET. The complete CDR3 sequence is CASSGTGETQYF.

As for this clone: From the germline J gene comes the end of the CDR3, since the read stops 3 residues before it. This sequence joins TRBV7-9 and TRBJ1-4, with a tentative D call TRBD1 (6 bases). Germline CDR1 reads SEHNR; CDR2 reads FQNEAQ (reference sequence). The CDR3 sequence is 15 residues long. Trimming took 1 base from V and 7 from J, leaving 13 bases between them. The CDR3: CASSLGDMIGEKLFF. Incomplete CDR3 DNA: TGTGCCAGCAGCTTAGGGGACATGATCGGTGAAAAA.

The CDR3 bases that were read are TGTGCCAGTAGTTGGAGACAGGGAAATAGCAATCAGCCG. This encodes CASSWRQGNSNQP. The entire CDR3 protein is CASSWRQGNSNQPQYF. This rearrangement joins TRBV19 to TRBJ2-3; TRBD1 matches 7 bases. The read terminates 3 residues ahead of where the CDR3 ends, so the germline J gene completes it. This CDR3 region has 16 residues. Germline V gene lookup returns CDR1 LNHDA and CDR2 SQIVND (reference sequence). Combining the CDR3 with reference TRBV19 and TRBJ2-3 gives the whole variable domain DGGITQSPKYLFRKEGQNVTLSCEQNLNHDAMYWYRQDPGQGLRLIYYSQIVNDFQKGDIAEGYSVSREKKESFPLTVTSAQKNPTAFYLCASSWRQGNSNQPQYFGPGTRLTVL.

A note on this clone: The CDR3 is cut off 3 residues early in the read; its end comes from the germline J gene. The V gene is TRBV4-2, the J gene TRBJ1-2; D not certain. CDR3 length: 16 residues. Trimming cost V 1 base and J 3 bases, with 15 bases left between them. Germline V gene sequence: CDR1 LGHNA, CDR2 YNFKEQ. The CDR3 loop is CASSQAIGSLDYGYTF. CDR3 bases read: TGTGCCAGCAGCCAAGCGATCGGGTCATTGGACTATGGC.

Remarks on this clone: Read coverage stops 3 residues before the CDR3 terminus; the germline J gene supplies the remainder. The chain has TRBV18 and TRBJ1-4; D may be TRBD1 (5 bases). The V end lost 0 bases, the J end lost 8 bases, and 10 bases lay between the germline ends. In germline, CDR1 is KGHSH, CDR2 LQKENI. This CDR3 is 14 amino acids long. The CDR3 bases that were read are TGTGCCAGCTCACCACCGTTCGACAGAGAAAAA. It encodes CASSPPFDREK. The entire CDR3 protein is CASSPPFDREKLFF.

In the case of this clone: The observed sequence ends 3 residues before the CDR3 terminus, with the missing tail filled in from the germline J gene. J is TRBJ1-6 and V is TRBV18; 8 bases are a match to TRBD1. The germline CDR1 and CDR2 sequences are KGHSH and LQKENI. The CDR3 consists of 15 residues. V lost 5 bases, J lost 8 bases, and 8 bases stayed unmatched. The CDR3 loop is CASSKGQGSDSPLHF. The sequenced CDR3 bases are TGTGCCAGCTCAAAAGGACAGGGCAGCGATTCACCC.